What follows is one TCR beta chain and its context. Other DNA sequences in the sample encode the same CDR3. The table came from immunoSEQ multiplex PCR; TCRdb's copy has only in-frame clones and leaves some out. The repertoire includes more than 2,000,000 clones, approximately 93% of them detected once, and 0.39% sits in the top ten. Germline CDR1 SGHRS, CDR2 YFSETQ. CDR3 size: 15 residues. Trimming removed 2 bases from V and 0 bases from J, with 9 bases in between. This sample is part of a study of shared clonotypes between healthy human individuals. Donors were Caucasian adults residing in Nashville, Tennessee, USA.

This clonotype was obtained from a man aged 18 to 35 in good health. Some clones in this sample may be carry-over from other donors' samples. The chain links TRBV5-1 to TRBJ2-1; D ambiguous. The sequencing input was naive CD4+ T cells from PBMCs. Subset described: CD45RA+ positively selected. The CDR3, as DNA: TGCGCCAGCAGCTTAAGCCCGAGCTCCTACAATGAGCAGTTCTTC. This translates into CASSLSPSSYNEQFF. The entire variable domain, with the rest obtained from reference TRBV5-1 and TRBJ2-1, is as follows: KAGVTQTPRYLIKTRGQQVTLSCSPISGHRSVSWYQQTPGQGLQFLFEYFSETQRNKGNFPGRFSGRQFSNSRSEMNVSTLELGDSALYLCASSLSPSSYNEQFFGPGTRLTVL.